The 21 T cell receptor beta chains below come from one sample, sequenced in a study of blood T cell repertoires in COVID-19. The data were produced by immunoSEQ multiplex PCR, yet TCRdb's version contains in-frame clones alone and is incomplete. The sample holds about 490,000 clones, roughly 85% seen once. Sequences were obtained from peripheral blood. The receptors come from a human donor in a cohort sampled during active COVID-19.

This clone was observed a few times. The chain couples TRBV6-5 to TRBJ2-3; D uncertain. CDR1 MNHEY and CDR2 SVGAGI come from the germline V gene. The CDR3 sequence is 15 residues long. The V gene lost 7 bases and the J gene lost 0 bases, with 14 bases spanning the gap. The CDR3 reads CASIPPLPSTDTQYF. The CDR3 region has the DNA TGTGCCAGCATCCCTCCCCTCCCCAGCACAGATACGCAGTATTTT.

This chain links TRBV27 with TRBJ2-4, with 15 bases matching TRBD2. CDR1 is MNHEY and CDR2 is SMNVEV in the germline V gene (reference sequence). The CDR3 covers 20 residues. V lost 4 bases and J lost 4; bases outside the gene matches: 14. The CDR3 DNA reads as TGTGCCAGCAGTTGGGGGACTAGCGGGAGGTCAGGTGGATCTAAAAACATTCAGTACTTC. Translating it yields CASSWGTSGRSGGSKNIQYF.

The V and J genes are TRBV11-1 and TRBJ2-5; 10 bases are a match to TRBD2. Trimming removed 5 bases from V and 2 bases from J; junction bases left unmatched: 5. The germline CDR1 and CDR2 sequences are SGHAT and FQDESV (reference sequence). This CDR3 region has 15 residues. The CDR3: CASSGSGRVQETQYF. The DNA of the CDR3 is TGTGCCAGCAGCGGGAGCGGGAGGGTACAAGAGACCCAGTACTTC.

The chain joins TRBV24-1 to TRBJ2-3; 11 bases are a match to TRBD1. Germline-derived CDR1 and CDR2 are KGHDR and SFDVKD. The V gene end was trimmed by 3 bases and the J gene end by 3 bases; junction bases not matched to a gene: 7. The CDR3 loop spans 17 amino acids. CDR3 DNA: TGTGCCACCAGTGATGCCGGGACAGGGGGAACGACAGATACGCAGTATTTT. Its translation: CATSDAGTGGTTDTQYF.

This sequence joins TRBV9 and TRBJ1-1; a possible D gene is TRBD1 (6 bases). CDR3 length: 14 residues. The V gene's germline CDR1 is SGDLS and CDR2 YYNGEE. V lost 5 bases and J 0 bases, leaving 11 bases between the germline ends. The CDR3 is CASSGGHLNTEAFF. The CDR3 DNA reads as TGTGCCAGCAGTGGGGGACACCTGAACACTGAAGCTTTCTTT.

The chain couples TRBV2 to TRBJ2-2, with 12 bases aligning to TRBD2. Germline V CDR1 and CDR2: SNHLY, FYNNEI. V lost 6 bases to trimming and J lost 1 base; unmatched junction nucleotides: 3. The CDR3 sequence is 16 residues long. The CDR3 protein is CASRRTSGVNTGELFF. CDR3 in DNA: TGTGCCAGCAGGCGGACTAGCGGGGTGAACACCGGGGAGCTGTTTTTT. The full variable domain, rest sourced from reference TRBV2 and TRBJ2-2, is EPEVTQTPSHQVTQMGQEVILRCVPISNHLYFYWYRQILGQKVEFLVSFYNNEISEKSEIFDDQFSVERPDGSNFTLKIRSTKLEDSAMYFCASRRTSGVNTGELFFGEGSRLTVL.

A single count supports this clone. The chain carries TRBV19 and TRBJ1-1; the D gene is possibly TRBD1 (5 bases). The CDR3 runs 14 residues. Trimming took off 4 bases at V and 0 bases at J, with 9 bases between the two ends. Germline CDR1 reads LNHDA; CDR2 reads SQIVND (reference sequence). Here the CDR3 DNA reads TGTGCCAGTAGTAACGGACATCTGAACACTGAAGCTTTCTTT. It encodes CASSNGHLNTEAFF.

V is TRBV2 and J is TRBJ2-7; 7 nucleotides line up with TRBD1. Germline V gene data show CDR1 as SNHLY and CDR2 as FYNNEI. This CDR3 spans 14 amino acids. J gave up 2 bases and V 6 bases, and 7 bases lay outside the gene matches. CDR3 DNA: TGTGCCAGCAGGCGAATGACAGGGCCCTACGAGCAGTACTTC. Translated, it gives CASRRMTGPYEQYF. Together with reference TRBV2 and TRBJ2-7, the CDR3 gives the full variable domain: EPEVTQTPSHQVTQMGQEVILRCVPISNHLYFYWYRQILGQKVEFLVSFYNNEISEKSEIFDDQFSVERPDGSNFTLKIRSTKLEDSAMYFCASRRMTGPYEQYFGPGTRLTVT.

This clone showed up just once. CDR3 sequence: CASSIMAYEADTQYF. Written as DNA, the CDR3 is TGTGCCAGTAGTATAATGGCTTATGAGGCAGATACGCAGTATTTT. The V and J genes are TRBV19 and TRBJ2-3; no clear D gene. Germline lookup yields CDR1 LNHDA and CDR2 SQIVND (reference sequence). This CDR3 spans 15 amino acids. With 2 bases removed from V and 4 bases from J, the gap between germline ends came to 13 bases.

Only a few counts were recorded for this clone. The sample contains more than one DNA sequence encoding this CDR3. The chain uses TRBV30 and TRBJ2-1, with 11 bases that match TRBD2. This CDR3 spans 15 amino acids. Germline V gene data show CDR1 as GTSNPN and CDR2 as SVGIG (reference sequence). V was clipped by 0 bases and J by 4 bases; unmatched bases: 2. In nucleotides, the CDR3 is TGTGCCTGGAGTGTAGGACTAGCGGGTTACAATGAGCAGTTCTTC. Its protein product is CAWSVGLAGYNEQFF.

The chain uses TRBV5-1 and TRBJ2-1, with 13 nucleotides matching TRBD2. CDR3 length: 15 amino acids. In germline, CDR1 is SGHRS, CDR2 YFSETQ. J lost 5 bases, V lost 7 bases, and 6 bases had no gene match. CDR3 DNA sequence: TGCGCCAGCTGGCCCGGGACTAGCGGGAACAATGAGCAGTTCTTC. It encodes CASWPGTSGNNEQFF.

The rearrangement joins TRBV19 to TRBJ2-1; TRBD2 matches at 11 bases. The CDR3 has 16 amino acids. V shed 3 bases, J shed 8 bases, and the junction held 9 bases outside the gene matches. Germline V gene sequence: CDR1 LNHDA, CDR2 SQIVND (reference sequence). The CDR3 sequence: CASSMPRLAGGDEQFF. The CDR3 DNA is TGTGCCAGTAGTATGCCCCGGCTAGCGGGAGGCGATGAGCAGTTCTTC.

This sequence joins TRBV27 and TRBJ1-4; D gene uncertain. The length of the CDR3 is 15 residues. V dropped 3 bases and J dropped 5 bases, with 13 bases sitting between them. Germline loops: CDR1 MNHEY, CDR2 SMNVEV (reference sequence). DNA of the CDR3: TGTGCCAGCAGTTTTAGGTCAAGAGGGAATGAAAAACTGTTTTTT. Residues: CASSFRSRGNEKLFF.

The CDR3 loop is CASSPEDTEAFF. DNA for the CDR3: TGTGCCAGCAGCCCCGAGGACACTGAAGCTTTCTTT. V and J are TRBV12-3 or TRBV12-4 and TRBJ1-1; no reliable D call. V lost 6 bases to trimming and J lost 3 bases, with 8 bases between them. CDR3 length equals 12 residues.

The chain is built from TRBV5-1 and TRBJ2-5; 8 nucleotides agree with TRBD2. V lost 3 bases and J lost 2; bases outside the gene matches: 6. Germline V gives CDR1 SGHRS, CDR2 YFSETQ. The CDR3 consists of 15 residues. The CDR3 loop is CASSSLTSVQETQYF. The CDR3 DNA sequence: TGCGCCAGCAGCTCCCTGACTAGCGTGCAAGAGACCCAGTACTTC.

V is TRBV5-1 and J is TRBJ2-3; tentatively, D is TRBD2 (6 bases). The CDR3 length is 16 residues. Deletions cut 0 bases from V and 0 bases from J, with 11 bases between. Looked up from germline, CDR1 is SGHRS and CDR2 is YFSETQ. CDR3 sequence reads: CASSLERGDSTDTQYF. CDR3 DNA sequence: TGCGCCAGCAGCTTGGAACGCGGGGACAGCACAGATACGCAGTATTTT.

V gene TRBV21-1 combines with J gene TRBJ2-7; no check of the table's D call, TRBD2, against the DNA was made. TRBV21-1 is noted as a pseudogene. The CDR3 runs to 20 residues. CDR3 residues: CARKLLTGTSGRTSSYEQYF. Written as DNA, the CDR3 is TGTGCCAGGAAACTGTTAACCGGGACTAGCGGGAGGACTAGCTCCTACGAGCAGTACTTC.

The chain employs TRBV19 and TRBJ1-5; no clear D. The CDR3 consists of 16 residues. Germline assignment: CDR1 LNHDA and CDR2 SQIVND (reference sequence). The V end lost 6 bases, the J end lost 2 bases, and 17 bases lay between the germline ends. CDR3 sequence: CASRKIDSRGNQPQHF. The DNA of the CDR3 is TGTGCCAGTAGGAAGATTGACTCCCGGGGCAATCAGCCCCAGCATTTT.

The V gene is TRBV7-9, the J gene TRBJ2-5; no reliable D call. Between the trimmed V and J ends, which lost 5 bases and 5 bases, there was a span of 9 bases. This CDR3 is built from 12 residues. CDR1 is SEHNR, CDR2 FQNEAQ, per germline (reference sequence). The CDR3 is CASSPRSETQYF. DNA of the CDR3: TGTGCCAGCAGCCCGAGGAGTGAGACCCAGTACTTC.

This clone was recorded many times. V is TRBV27 and J is TRBJ1-5; tentatively, D is TRBD1 (5 bases). Trimming took 8 bases from V and 6 from J, leaving 11 bases between them. The CDR3 spans 12 residues. Germline-derived CDR1 and CDR2 are MNHEY and SMNVEV (reference sequence). The CDR3 DNA sequence: TGTGCCAGCGGCGCAGGGTTTCAGCCCCAGCATTTT. Its translation is CASGAGFQPQHF.

The chain employs TRBV7-3 and TRBJ2-1; TRBD2 might be the D (6 bases). CDR1 is SGHTA and CDR2 is FQGTGA in the germline V gene. Trimming shortened V by 2 bases and J by 3 bases, and 17 bases separated the two germline ends. This CDR3 region has 17 residues. In DNA form, the CDR3 reads TGTGCCAGCAGCTTATTACCTTTCGGGGGAGTCTACAATGAGCAGTTCTTC. Amino acid sequence: CASSLLPFGGVYNEQFF.